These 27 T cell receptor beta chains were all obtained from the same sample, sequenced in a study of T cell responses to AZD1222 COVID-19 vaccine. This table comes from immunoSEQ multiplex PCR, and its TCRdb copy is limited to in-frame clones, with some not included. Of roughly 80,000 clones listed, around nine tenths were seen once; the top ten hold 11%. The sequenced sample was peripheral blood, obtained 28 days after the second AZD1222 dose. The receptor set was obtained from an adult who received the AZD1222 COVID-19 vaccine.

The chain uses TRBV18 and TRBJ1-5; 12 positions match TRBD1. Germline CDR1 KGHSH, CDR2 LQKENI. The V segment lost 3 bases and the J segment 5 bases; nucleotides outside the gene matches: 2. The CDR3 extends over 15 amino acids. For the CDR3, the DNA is TGTGCCAGCTCACCGGGACAGGGGGCCTATCAGCCCCAGCATTTT. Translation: CASSPGQGAYQPQHF.

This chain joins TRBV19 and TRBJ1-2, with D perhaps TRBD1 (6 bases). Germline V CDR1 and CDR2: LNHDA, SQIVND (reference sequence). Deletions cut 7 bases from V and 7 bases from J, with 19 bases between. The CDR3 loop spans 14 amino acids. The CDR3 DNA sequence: TGTGCCAGTAATGACAGGCCGCGGGTTTCTGGCTACACCTTC. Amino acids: CASNDRPRVSGYTF.

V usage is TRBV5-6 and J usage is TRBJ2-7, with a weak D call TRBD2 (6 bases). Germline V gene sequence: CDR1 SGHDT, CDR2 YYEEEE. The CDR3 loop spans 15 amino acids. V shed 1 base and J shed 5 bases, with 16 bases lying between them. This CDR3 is CASSLIRGPGDEQYF. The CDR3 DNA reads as TGTGCCAGCAGCTTGATCAGAGGACCGGGGGACGAGCAGTACTTC. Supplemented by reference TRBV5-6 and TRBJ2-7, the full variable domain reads DAGVTQSPTHLIKTRGQQVTLRCSPKSGHDTVSWYQQALGQGPQFIFQYYEEEERQRGNFPDRFSGHQFPNYSSELNVNALLLGDSALYLCASSLIRGPGDEQYFGPGTRLTVT.

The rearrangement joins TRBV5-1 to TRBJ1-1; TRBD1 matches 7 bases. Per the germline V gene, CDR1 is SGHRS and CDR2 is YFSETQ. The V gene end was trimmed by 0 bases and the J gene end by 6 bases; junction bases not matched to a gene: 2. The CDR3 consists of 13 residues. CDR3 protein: CASSLAQGAEAFF. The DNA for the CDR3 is TGCGCCAGCAGCTTGGCCCAGGGGGCTGAAGCTTTCTTT. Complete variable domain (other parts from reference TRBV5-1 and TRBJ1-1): KAGVTQTPRYLIKTRGQQVTLSCSPISGHRSVSWYQQTPGQGLQFLFEYFSETQRNKGNFPGRFSGRQFSNSRSEMNVSTLELGDSALYLCASSLAQGAEAFFGQGTRLTVV.

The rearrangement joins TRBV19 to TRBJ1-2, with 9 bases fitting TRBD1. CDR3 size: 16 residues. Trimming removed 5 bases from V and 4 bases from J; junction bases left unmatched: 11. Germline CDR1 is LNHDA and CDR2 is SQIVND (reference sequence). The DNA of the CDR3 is TGTGCCAGTAGTCGACGGGCGGGACAGGGACCCTATGGCTACACCTTC. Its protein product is CASSRRAGQGPYGYTF.

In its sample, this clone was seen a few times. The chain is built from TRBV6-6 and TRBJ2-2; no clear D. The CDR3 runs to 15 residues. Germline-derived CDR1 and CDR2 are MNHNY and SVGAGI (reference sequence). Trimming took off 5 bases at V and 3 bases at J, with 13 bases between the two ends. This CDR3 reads CASSTVGQDTGELFF. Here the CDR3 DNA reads TGTGCCAGCAGTACGGTTGGGCAGGACACCGGGGAGCTGTTTTTT.

CDR3 region: CASSLGASGGTDTQYF. CDR3 nucleotides: TGCGCCAGCAGCTTGGGTGCTAGCGGGGGCACAGATACGCAGTATTTT. The genes are TRBV5-1 and TRBJ2-3; 9 nucleotides match TRBD2. The CDR3 contains 16 residues. With 0 bases clipped from V and 1 base from J, the junction kept 3 bases outside the gene matches. Germline lookup yields CDR1 SGHRS and CDR2 YFSETQ.

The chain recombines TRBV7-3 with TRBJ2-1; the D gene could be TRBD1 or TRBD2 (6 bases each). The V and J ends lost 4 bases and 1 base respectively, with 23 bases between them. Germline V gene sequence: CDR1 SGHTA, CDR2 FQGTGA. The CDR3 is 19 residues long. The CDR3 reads CASSSYPTPGGGSYNEQFF. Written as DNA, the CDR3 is TGTGCCAGCAGCTCCTATCCCACACCAGGAGGGGGGTCCTACAATGAGCAGTTCTTC.

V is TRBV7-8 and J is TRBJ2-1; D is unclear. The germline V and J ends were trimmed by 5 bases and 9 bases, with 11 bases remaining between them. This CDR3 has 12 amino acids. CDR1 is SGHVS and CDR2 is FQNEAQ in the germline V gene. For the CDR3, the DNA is TGTGCCAGCAGCCCATGGACCTTTGAGCAGTTCTTC. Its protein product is CASSPWTFEQFF.

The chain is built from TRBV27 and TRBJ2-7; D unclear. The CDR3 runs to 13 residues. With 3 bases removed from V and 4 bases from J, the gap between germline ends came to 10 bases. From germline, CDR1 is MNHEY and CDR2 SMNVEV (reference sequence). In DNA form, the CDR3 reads TGTGCCAGCAGTTTTTACGGGTCGTACGAGCAGTACTTC. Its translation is CASSFYGSYEQYF.

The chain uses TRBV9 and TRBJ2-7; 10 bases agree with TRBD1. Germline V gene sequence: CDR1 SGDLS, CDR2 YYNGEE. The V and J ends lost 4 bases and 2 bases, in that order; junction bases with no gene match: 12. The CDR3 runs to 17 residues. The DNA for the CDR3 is TGTGCCAGCAGCCCGAGATTCGGCGGGACAGGGGCCTACGAGCAGTACTTC. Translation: CASSPRFGGTGAYEQYF. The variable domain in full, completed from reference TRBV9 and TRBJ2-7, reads DSGVTQTPKHLITATGQRVTLRCSPRSGDLSVYWYQQSLDQGLQFLIQYYNGEERAKGNILERFSAQQFPDLHSELNLSSLELGDSALYFCASSPRFGGTGAYEQYFGPGTRLTVT.

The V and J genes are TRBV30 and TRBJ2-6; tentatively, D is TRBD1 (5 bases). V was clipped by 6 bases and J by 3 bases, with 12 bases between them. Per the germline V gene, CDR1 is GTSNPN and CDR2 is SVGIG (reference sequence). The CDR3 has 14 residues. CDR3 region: CACRQTLGANVLTF. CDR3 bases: TGTGCCTGTAGACAGACCCTTGGGGCCAACGTCCTGACTTTC.

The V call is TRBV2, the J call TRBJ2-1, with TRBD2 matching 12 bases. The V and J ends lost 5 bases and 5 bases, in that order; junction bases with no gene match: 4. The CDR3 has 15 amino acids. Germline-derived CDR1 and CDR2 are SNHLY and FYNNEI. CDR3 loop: CASSPWTSGDNEQFF. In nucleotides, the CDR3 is TGTGCCAGCAGTCCTTGGACTAGCGGGGACAATGAGCAGTTCTTC.

DNA of the CDR3: TGTGCCAGCCGCCAAACCGGGACTAGCGGCACAGATACGCAGTATTTT. It specifies CASRQTGTSGTDTQYF. The gene calls are TRBV5-4 and TRBJ2-3, with 10 bases matching TRBD2. V shed 7 bases and J 1 base; nucleotides not matched to a gene: 9. CDR3 length equals 16 residues. The germline V gene has CDR1 SGHNT and CDR2 YYREEE (reference sequence).

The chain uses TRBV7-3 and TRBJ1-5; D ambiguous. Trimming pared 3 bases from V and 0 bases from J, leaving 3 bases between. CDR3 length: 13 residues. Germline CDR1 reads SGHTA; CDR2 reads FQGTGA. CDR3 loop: CASSFSSNQPQHF. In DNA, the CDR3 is TGTGCCAGCAGCTTTTCTAGCAATCAGCCCCAGCATTTT.

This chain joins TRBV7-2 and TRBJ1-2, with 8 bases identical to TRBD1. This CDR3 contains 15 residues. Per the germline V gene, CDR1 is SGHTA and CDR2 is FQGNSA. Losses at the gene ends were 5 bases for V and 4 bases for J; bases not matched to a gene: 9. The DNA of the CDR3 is TGTGCCAGCAGCGCGCGGGGGGGACAGGCCTATGGCTACACCTTC. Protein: CASSARGGQAYGYTF.

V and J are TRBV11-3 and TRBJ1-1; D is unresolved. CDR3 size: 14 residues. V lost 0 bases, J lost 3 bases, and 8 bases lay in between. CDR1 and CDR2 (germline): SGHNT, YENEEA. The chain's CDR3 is CASSLDGVDTEAFF. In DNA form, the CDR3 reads TGTGCCAGCAGCTTAGACGGAGTGGACACTGAAGCTTTCTTT.

As DNA, the CDR3 is TGTGCCAGCTCACCACCGGGACAGGGTGGTCAAGGAACCTACGAGCAGTACTTC. Its protein is CASSPPGQGGQGTYEQYF. The genes are TRBV18 and TRBJ2-7; 9 bases are a match to TRBD1. The germline V gene has CDR1 KGHSH and CDR2 LQKENI. The CDR3 runs 18 residues. Losses at the gene ends were 0 bases for V and 2 bases for J; bases not matched to a gene: 11.

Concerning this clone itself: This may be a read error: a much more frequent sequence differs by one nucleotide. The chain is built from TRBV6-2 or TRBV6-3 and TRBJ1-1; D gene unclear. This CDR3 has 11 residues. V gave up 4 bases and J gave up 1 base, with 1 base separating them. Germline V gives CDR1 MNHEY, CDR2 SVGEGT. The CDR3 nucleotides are TGTGCCAGCAGTTGGAACACTGAAGCTTTCTTT. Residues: CASSWNTEAFF.

The CDR3 loop reads CASSLLRDTTYEQYF. The CDR3 DNA reads TGTGCCAGCAGCTTGCTGAGGGACACCACCTACGAGCAGTACTTC. This chain uses TRBV7-2 with TRBJ2-7; D might be TRBD1 (6 bases). Germline V lookup: CDR1 SGHTA, CDR2 FQGNSA. V shed 3 bases and J shed 2 bases, with 14 bases lying between them. This CDR3 is 15 amino acids long.

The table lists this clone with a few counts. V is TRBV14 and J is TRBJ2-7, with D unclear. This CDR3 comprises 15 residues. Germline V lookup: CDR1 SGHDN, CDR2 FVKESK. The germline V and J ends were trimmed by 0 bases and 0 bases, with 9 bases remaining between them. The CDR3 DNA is TGTGCCAGCAGCCAAGATATGGGCAGCTCCTACGAGCAGTACTTC. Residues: CASSQDMGSSYEQYF.

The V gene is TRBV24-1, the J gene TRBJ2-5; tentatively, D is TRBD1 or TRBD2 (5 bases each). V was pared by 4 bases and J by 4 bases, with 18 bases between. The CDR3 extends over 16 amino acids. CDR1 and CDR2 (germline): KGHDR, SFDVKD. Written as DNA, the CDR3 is TGTGCCACCAGTGACCCGGGACCCAACGGAAGAGAGACCCAGTACTTC. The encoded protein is CATSDPGPNGRETQYF.

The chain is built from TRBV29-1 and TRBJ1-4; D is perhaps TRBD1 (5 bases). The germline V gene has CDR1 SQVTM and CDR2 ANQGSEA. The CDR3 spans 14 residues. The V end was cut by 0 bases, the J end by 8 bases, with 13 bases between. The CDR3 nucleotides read TGCAGCGTTGAAGAAGGTGGGGCGCGGGAAAAACTGTTTTTT. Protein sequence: CSVEEGGAREKLFF.

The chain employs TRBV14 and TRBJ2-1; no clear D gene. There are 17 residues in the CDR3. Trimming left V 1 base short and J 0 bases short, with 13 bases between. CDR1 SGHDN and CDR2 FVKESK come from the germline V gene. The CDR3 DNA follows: TGTGCCAGCAGCCAAGCGGCACAGTCGATCTCCTACAATGAGCAGTTCTTC. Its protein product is CASSQAAQSISYNEQFF.

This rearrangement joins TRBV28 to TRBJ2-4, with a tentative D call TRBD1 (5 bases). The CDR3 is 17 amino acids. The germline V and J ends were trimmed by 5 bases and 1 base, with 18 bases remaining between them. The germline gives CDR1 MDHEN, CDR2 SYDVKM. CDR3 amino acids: CASSPPRVHPAKNIQYF. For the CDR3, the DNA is TGTGCCAGCAGTCCCCCCAGGGTCCATCCGGCCAAAAACATTCAGTACTTC.

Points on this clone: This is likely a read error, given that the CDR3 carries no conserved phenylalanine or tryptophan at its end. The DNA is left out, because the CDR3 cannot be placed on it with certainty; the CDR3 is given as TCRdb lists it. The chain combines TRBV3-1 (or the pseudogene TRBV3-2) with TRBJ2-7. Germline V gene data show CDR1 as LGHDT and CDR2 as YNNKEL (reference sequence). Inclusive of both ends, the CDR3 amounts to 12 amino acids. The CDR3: CASSQDLGQPSL.

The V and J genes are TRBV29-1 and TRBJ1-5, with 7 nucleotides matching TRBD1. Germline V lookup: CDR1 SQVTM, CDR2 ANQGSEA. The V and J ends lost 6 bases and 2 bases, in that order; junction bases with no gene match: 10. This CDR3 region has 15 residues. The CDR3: CSVRQGVSGNQPQHF. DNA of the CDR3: TGCAGCGTCCGACAGGGCGTCAGTGGCAATCAGCCCCAGCATTTT.